The 2 T cell receptor beta chains given below trace back to one sample, sequenced in a study of blood T cells in healthy people across ages. Together with a sample-barcoded 5' primer, a J-beta primer mix was included in a second PCR lasting roughly 6 to 12 cycles. TCRdb re-called the 5' RACE reads through MiXCR, storing one row per CDR3 protein. The sample has just over 800,000 distinct CDR3 sequences; 60% to 80% are singletons. Sequencing was carried out using blood. Receptor source: a man younger than 40 in good health.

J is TRBJ1-3 and V is TRBV6-5; D not resolved. The CDR3 has 14 amino acids. CDR1 MNHEY and CDR2 SVGAGI come from the germline V gene. The V end lost 2 bases, the J end lost 6 bases, and 11 bases lay between the germline ends. This chain's CDR3 is CASSYLDGSNTIYF. DNA of the CDR3: TGTGCCAGCAGTTACCTGGACGGCTCAAACACCATATATTTT.

This rearrangement joins TRBV6-2 or TRBV6-3 to TRBJ2-3; 9 bases fit TRBD2. This CDR3 has 13 amino acids. Per germline, CDR1 MNHEY and CDR2 SVGEGT. The V and J ends lost 7 bases and 7 bases, in that order; junction bases with no gene match: 6. In DNA form, the CDR3 reads TGTGCCAGCAAGGCTAGCGGGAACTATACGCAGTATTTT. This gives the protein CASKASGNYTQYF.